This T cell receptor beta chain was sequenced for a study of T cells after yellow fever vaccination. About this clonotype itself: What it recognizes is unknown.

By 5'RACE template switching, TCR cDNA was produced, with a universal primer site and UMIs added in the process. One entry per CDR3 protein, called by TCRdb with MiXCR from the 5' RACE reads. In the table there are 130,000 or so distinct CDR3 sequences, 13% to 15% of which are singletons. Study-level findings and limits: Peaking on day 5 versus 15, the secondary response was faster but weaker. Primary-vaccination clones mostly resurfaced post-booster (around 95% CD4, under 90% CD8). Only a small proportion of the clonotypes turned up in both the CD4 and the CD8 compartments, likely arising from convergent recombination.

CDR1 and CDR2 from the germline V gene are MNHEY and SVGEGT. The J segment lost 7 bases and the V segment lost 8 bases, leaving 0 bases of the junction unmatched. This CDR3 has 12 residues. The V gene is TRBV6-2 or TRBV6-3, the J gene TRBJ2-1; 12 nucleotides align to TRBD2. This specimen was CD8+ T cells sorted from PBMCs, taken 5 days after the yellow fever booster vaccination. This TCR came from a man between 18 and 29 years old who received the YFV17D yellow fever vaccine. In DNA form, the CDR3 reads TGTGCCAGCGGGACTAGCGGGAATGAGCAGTTCTTC. Residues: CASGTSGNEQFF.